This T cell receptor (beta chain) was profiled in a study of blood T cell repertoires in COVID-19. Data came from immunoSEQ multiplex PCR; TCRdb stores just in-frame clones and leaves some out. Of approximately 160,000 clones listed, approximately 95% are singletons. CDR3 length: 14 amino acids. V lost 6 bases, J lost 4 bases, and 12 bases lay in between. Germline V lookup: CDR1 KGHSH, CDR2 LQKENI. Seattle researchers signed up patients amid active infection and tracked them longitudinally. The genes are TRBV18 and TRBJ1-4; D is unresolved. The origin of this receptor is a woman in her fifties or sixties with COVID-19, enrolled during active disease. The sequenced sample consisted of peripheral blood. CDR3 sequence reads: CASSRKAFNEKLFF. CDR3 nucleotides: TGTGCCAGCTCCAGGAAAGCCTTTAATGAAAAACTGTTTTTT. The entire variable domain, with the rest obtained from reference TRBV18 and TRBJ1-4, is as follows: NAGVMQNPRHLVRRRGQEARLRCSPMKGHSHVYWYRQLPEEGLKFMVYLQKENIIDESGMPKERFSAEFPKEGPSILRIQQVVRGDSAAYFCASSRKAFNEKLFFGSGTQLSVL.